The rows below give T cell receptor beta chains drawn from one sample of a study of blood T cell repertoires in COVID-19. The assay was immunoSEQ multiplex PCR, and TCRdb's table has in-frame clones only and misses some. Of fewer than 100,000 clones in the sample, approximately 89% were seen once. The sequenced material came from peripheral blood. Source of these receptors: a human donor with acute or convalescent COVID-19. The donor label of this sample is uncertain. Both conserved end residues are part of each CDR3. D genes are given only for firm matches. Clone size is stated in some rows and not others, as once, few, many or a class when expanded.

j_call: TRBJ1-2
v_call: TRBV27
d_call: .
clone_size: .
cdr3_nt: TGTGCCAGCAGTTTATCGATCAGGGGCAATGGCTACACCTTC
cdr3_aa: CASSLSIRGNGYTF

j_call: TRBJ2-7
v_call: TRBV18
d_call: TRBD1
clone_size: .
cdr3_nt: TGTGCCAGCTCACCACCGATGGGACAGGGTAACTTC
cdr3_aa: CASSPPMGQGNF

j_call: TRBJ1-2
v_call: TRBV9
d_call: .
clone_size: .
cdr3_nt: TGTGCCAGCAGCGTAGCCCCGGGGGTAGGGAGCTATGGCTACACCTTC
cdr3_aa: CASSVAPGVGSYGYTF

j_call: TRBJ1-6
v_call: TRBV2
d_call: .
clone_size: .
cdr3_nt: TGTGCCAGTGTCACAGGGAGCTCCTATAATTCACCCCTCCACTTT
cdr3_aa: CASVTGSSYNSPLHF

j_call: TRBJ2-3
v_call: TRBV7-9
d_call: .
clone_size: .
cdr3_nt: TGTGCCAGCTCCCTCGGCTCGGGAGATACGCAGTATTTT
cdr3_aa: CASSLGSGDTQYF

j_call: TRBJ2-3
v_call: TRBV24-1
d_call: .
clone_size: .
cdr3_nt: TGTGCCACCAGTGATTTGACAGCCTCTAGCACAGATACGCAGTATTTT
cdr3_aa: CATSDLTASSTDTQYF

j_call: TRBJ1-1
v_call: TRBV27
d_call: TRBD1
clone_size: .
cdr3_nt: TGTGCCAGCAGTCCCAACAGGGGGCTTGACACTGAAGCTTTCTTT
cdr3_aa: CASSPNRGLDTEAFF

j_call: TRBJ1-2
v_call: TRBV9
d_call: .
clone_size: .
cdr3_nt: TGTGCCAGCAGCGTAGGTACAGCATCTAACTATGGCTACACCTTC
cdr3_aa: CASSVGTASNYGYTF

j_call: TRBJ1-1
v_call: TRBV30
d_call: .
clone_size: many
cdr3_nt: TGTGCCTGGAGTGTAAGGAGGGACACTGAAGCTTTCTTT
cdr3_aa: CAWSVRRDTEAFF

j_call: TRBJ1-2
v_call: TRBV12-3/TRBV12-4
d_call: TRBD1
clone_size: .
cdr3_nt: TGTGCCAGCAGTCAACAGGGGCTCTATGGCTACACCTTC
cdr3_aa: CASSQQGLYGYTF

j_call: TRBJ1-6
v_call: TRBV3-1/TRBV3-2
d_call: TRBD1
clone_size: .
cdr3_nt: TGTGCCAGCAGCGACAGGGGAAAGAGCTCCTATAATTCACCCCTCCACTTT
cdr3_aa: CASSDRGKSSYNSPLHF

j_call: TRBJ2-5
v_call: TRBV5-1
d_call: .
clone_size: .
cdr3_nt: TGCGCCAGCAGATGGGACTCGCAAGAGACCCAGTACTTC
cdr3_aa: CASRWDSQETQYF

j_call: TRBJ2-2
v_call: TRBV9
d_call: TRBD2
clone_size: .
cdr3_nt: TGTGCCAGCAGCGGGCGGGGGGCGAACACCGGGGAGCTGTTTTTT
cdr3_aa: CASSGRGANTGELFF

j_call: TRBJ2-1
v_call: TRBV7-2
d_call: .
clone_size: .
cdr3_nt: TGTGCCAGCAGCTTAGGCGGGGGCCGTCACAATGAGCAGTTCTTC
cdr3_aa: CASSLGGGRHNEQFF

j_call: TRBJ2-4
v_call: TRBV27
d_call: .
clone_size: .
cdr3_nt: TGTGCCAGCAGTTTACCCAGGGGTGGAATTCAGTACTTC
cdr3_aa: CASSLPRGGIQYF

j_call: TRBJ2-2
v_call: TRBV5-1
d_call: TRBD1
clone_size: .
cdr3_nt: TGCGCCAGCAGCTCCTACACAGGGGACACCGGGGAGCTGTTTTTT
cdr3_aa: CASSSYTGDTGELFF

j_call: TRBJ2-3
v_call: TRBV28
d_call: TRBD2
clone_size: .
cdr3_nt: TGTGCCAGCAGCTACGCGACTAGCCCCCCAGATACGCAGTATTTT
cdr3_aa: CASSYATSPPDTQYF

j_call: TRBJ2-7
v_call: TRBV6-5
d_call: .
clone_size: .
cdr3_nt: TGTGCCAGCAGTTACTCGGCCCGGTCAGGGGTAGAGCAGTACTTC
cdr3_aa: CASSYSARSGVEQYF

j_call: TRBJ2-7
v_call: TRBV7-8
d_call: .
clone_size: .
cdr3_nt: TGTGCCAGCAGCTTAGGAGGCGGGTCCTACGAGCAGTACTTC
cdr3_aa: CASSLGGGSYEQYF

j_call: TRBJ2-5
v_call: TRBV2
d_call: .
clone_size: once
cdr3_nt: TGTGCCAGCAAGAAAGGGGCAGAGACCCAGTACTTC
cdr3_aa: CASKKGAETQYF

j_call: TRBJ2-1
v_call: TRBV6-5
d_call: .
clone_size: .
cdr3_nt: TGTGCCAGCAGCCCCAGGGTTACGGACAATGAGCAGTTCTTC
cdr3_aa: CASSPRVTDNEQFF

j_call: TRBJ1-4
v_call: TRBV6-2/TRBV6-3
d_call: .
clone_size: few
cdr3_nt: TGTGCCAGCAGTCTCAACAGGGTCGGTGAAAAACTGTTTTTT
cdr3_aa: CASSLNRVGEKLFF

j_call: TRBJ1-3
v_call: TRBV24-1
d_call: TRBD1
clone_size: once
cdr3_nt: TGTGCCACCAGTGATTCCGGGACAGGGGGAACTGGAAACACCATATATTTT
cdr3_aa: CATSDSGTGGTGNTIYF

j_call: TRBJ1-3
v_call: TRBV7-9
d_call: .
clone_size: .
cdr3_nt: TGTGCCAGCAGCGTACAGAGCTCTGGAAACACCATATATTTT
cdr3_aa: CASSVQSSGNTIYF

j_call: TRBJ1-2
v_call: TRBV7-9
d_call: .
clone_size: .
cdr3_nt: TGTGCCAGCAGCTTAGTGGGGGGTCACTATGGCTACACCTTC
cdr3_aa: CASSLVGGHYGYTF

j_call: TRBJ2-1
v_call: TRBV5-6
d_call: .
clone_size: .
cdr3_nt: TGTGCCAGCAGCTTGGATCGGTACAATGAGCAGTTCTTC
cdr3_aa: CASSLDRYNEQFF

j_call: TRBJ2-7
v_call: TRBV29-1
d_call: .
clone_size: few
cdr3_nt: TGCAGCGTTGAAGCCCCCGGACAGCCGCGTCCGTACTTC
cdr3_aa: CSVEAPGQPRPYF

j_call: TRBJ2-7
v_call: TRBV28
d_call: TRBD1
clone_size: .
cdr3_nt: TGTGCCAGCAGCCGGGACAGGGGAATCTACGAGCAGTACTTC
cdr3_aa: CASSRDRGIYEQYF

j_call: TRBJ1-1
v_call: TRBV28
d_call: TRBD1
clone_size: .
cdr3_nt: TGTGCCAGCAGCTTGACAGGGGCCCCTGAAGCTTTCTTT
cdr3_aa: CASSLTGAPEAFF

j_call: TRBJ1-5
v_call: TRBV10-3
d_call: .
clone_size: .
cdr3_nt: TGTGCCATCAGTGTCGAGAGGGATAGCAATCAGCCCCAGCATTTT
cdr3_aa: CAISVERDSNQPQHF

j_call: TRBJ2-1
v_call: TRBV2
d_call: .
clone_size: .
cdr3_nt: TGTGCCAGCAGTGGGCGGGTCGCGGATGAGCAGTTCTTC
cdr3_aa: CASSGRVADEQFF

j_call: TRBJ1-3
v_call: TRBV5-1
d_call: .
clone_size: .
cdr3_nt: TGCGCCAGCAGCTTGGAGCAGGGGTCTGGAAACACCATATATTTT
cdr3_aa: CASSLEQGSGNTIYF

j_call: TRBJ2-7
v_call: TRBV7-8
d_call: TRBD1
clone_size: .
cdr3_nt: TGTGCCAGCAGCTTAGGTACCGATCCGGGACAGGGCTACTACGAGCAGTACTTC
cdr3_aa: CASSLGTDPGQGYYEQYF